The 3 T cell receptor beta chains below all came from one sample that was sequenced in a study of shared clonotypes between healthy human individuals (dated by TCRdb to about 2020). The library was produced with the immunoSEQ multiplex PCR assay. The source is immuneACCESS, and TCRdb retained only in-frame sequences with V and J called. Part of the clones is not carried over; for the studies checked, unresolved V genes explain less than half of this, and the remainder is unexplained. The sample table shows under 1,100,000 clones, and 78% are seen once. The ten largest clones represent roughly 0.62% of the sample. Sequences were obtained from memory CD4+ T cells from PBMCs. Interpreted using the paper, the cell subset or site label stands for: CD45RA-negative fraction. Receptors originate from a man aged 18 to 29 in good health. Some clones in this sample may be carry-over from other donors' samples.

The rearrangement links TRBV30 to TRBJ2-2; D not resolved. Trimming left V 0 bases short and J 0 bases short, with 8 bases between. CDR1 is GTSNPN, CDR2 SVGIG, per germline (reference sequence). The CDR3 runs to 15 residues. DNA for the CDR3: TGTGCCTGGAGTGTAGGAAGAACGAACACCGGGGAGCTGTTTTTT. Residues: CAWSVGRTNTGELFF. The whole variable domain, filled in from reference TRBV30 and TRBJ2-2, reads SQTIHQWPATLVQPVGSPLSLECTVEGTSNPNLYWYRQAAGRGLQLLFYSVGIGQISSEVPQNLSASRPQDRQFILSSKKLLLSDSGFYLCAWSVGRTNTGELFFGEGSRLTVL.

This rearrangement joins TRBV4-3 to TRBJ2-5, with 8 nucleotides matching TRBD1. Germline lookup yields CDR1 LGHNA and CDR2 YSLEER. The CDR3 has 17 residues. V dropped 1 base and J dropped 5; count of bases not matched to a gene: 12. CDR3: CASSQVTGGTEVETQYF. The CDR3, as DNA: TGCGCCAGCAGCCAAGTTACAGGGGGAACCGAGGTCGAGACCCAGTACTTC.

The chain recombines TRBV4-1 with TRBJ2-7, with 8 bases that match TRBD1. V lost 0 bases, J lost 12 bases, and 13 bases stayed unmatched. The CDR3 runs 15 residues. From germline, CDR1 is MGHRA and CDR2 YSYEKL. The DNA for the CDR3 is TGCGCCAGCAGCCAAGAAGGATCAGGGACAGGTGAGAGGTACTTC. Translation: CASSQEGSGTGERYF.